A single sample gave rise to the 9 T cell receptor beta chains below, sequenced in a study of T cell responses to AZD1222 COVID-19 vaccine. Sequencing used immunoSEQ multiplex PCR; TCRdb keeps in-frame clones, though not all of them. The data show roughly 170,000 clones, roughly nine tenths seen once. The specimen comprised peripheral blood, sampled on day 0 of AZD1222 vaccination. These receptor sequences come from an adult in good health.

DNA of the CDR3: TGTGCCAGCAGTTTCACAGTAATGAACACTGAAGCTTTCTTT. Translating gives CASSFTVMNTEAFF. The V call is TRBV28, the J call TRBJ1-1, with D unresolved. V was shortened by 3 bases and J by 0 bases, with 8 bases between the two germline ends. This CDR3 region has 14 residues. From germline, CDR1 is MDHEN and CDR2 SYDVKM.

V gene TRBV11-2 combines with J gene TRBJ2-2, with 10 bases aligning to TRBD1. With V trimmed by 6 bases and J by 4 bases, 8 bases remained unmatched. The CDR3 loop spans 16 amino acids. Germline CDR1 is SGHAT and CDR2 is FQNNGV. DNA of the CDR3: TGTGCCAGCAGACTAGCCGGGACAGGGGCCACCGGGGAGCTGTTTTTT. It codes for CASRLAGTGATGELFF.

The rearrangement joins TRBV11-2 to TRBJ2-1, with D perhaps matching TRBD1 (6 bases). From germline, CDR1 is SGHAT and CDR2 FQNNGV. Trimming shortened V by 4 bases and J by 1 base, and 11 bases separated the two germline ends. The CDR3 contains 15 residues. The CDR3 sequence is CASSYRVGSYNEQFF. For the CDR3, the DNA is TGTGCCAGCAGCTACAGGGTGGGGTCCTACAATGAGCAGTTCTTC.

The CDR3 DNA follows: TGCGCCAGCAGCTCGGTAGCGGGATACAATGAGCAGTTCTTC. It is translated as CASSSVAGYNEQFF. The chain recombines TRBV5-1 with TRBJ2-1, with 8 bases identical to TRBD2. Germline assignment: CDR1 SGHRS and CDR2 YFSETQ. There are 14 residues in the CDR3. The V gene end was trimmed by 3 bases and the J gene end by 4 bases; junction bases not matched to a gene: 3.

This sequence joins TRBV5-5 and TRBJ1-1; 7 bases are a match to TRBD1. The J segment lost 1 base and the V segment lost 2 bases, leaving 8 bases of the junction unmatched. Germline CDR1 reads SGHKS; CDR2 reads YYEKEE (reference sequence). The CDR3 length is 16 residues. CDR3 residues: CASSFRQGGGNTEAFF. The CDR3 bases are TGTGCCAGCAGCTTCCGACAGGGAGGCGGGAACACTGAAGCTTTCTTT.

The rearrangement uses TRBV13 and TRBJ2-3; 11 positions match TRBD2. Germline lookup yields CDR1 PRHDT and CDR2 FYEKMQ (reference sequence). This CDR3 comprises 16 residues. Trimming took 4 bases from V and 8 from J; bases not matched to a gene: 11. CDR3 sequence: CASSSRLAGRGGTQYF. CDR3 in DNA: TGTGCCAGCAGCTCGCGACTAGCGGGAAGGGGAGGTACGCAGTATTTT.

DNA of the CDR3: TGCGCCAGCAGCCAAGAAAGGGGATTGGGGCCCCAGCATTTT. Its protein is CASSQERGLGPQHF. The J gene is TRBJ1-5, the V gene TRBV4-1; the D gene is possibly TRBD1 (5 bases). Germline V gene sequence: CDR1 MGHRA, CDR2 YSYEKL. The CDR3 spans 14 residues. V lost 0 bases to trimming and J lost 9 bases, with 12 bases between them.

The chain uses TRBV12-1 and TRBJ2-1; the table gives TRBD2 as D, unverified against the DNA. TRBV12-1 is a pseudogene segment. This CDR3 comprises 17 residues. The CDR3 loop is CASSLRLAPECRNEQFF. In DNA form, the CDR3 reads TGTGCCAGCAGCCTAAGACTAGCTCCCGAGTGTCGTAATGAGCAGTTCTTC.

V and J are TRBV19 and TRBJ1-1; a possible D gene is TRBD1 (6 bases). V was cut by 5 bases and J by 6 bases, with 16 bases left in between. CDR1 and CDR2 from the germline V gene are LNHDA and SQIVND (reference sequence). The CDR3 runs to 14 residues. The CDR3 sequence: CASSHRGLWAEAFF. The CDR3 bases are TGTGCCAGTAGTCATCGGGGGCTATGGGCTGAAGCTTTCTTT.